The 9 T cell receptor beta chains below all came from one sample that was sequenced in a study of blood T cell repertoires in COVID-19 (dated by TCRdb to 2018 to 2020). Receptors were amplified or captured by the immunoSEQ multiplex PCR assay. As stored in TCRdb, this immuneACCESS dataset retains in-frame rearrangements with V and J assigned. A fraction of the clones does not appear; measured against another copy, unresolved V genes explain less than half of the discrepancy, and the remainder lacks a known reason. This sample comprises 40,000 to 50,000 clones, about nine tenths of them detected only once. The ten largest account for over 15% of the sample. The sample was peripheral blood. The receptors originated from a man between 65 and 85 years old with active COVID-19.

V gene TRBV28 combines with J gene TRBJ2-1; 7 bases fit TRBD2. The CDR3 has 15 residues. V shed 3 bases, J shed 10 bases, and the junction held 12 bases outside the gene matches. Per germline, CDR1 MDHEN and CDR2 SYDVKM. CDR3 residues: CASSFAPGRGSEQFF. Here the CDR3 DNA reads TGTGCCAGCAGTTTCGCCCCTGGGAGGGGCTCGGAGCAGTTCTTC.

This clone has just a few counts. The rearrangement uses TRBV14 and TRBJ1-6; no firm D call. The ends were cut back, 5 bases at V and 6 bases at J, with 11 bases in the middle. The germline V gene encodes CDR1 SGHDN and CDR2 FVKESK. The CDR3 loop spans 14 amino acids. CDR3 protein: CASSFHPSNSPLHF. Written as DNA, the CDR3 is TGTGCCAGCAGCTTTCACCCCAGTAATTCACCCCTCCACTTT.

V and J are TRBV12-5 and TRBJ1-3, with TRBD1 matching 7 bases. CDR3 length equals 20 residues. V shed 6 bases and J 4 bases; nucleotides not matched to a gene: 24. Germline V gene sequence: CDR1 LGHNT, CDR2 FRNRAP. Here the CDR3 reads CASGPRTDLTGQILGNTIYF. Here the CDR3 DNA reads TGTGCTAGTGGACCCCGCACGGATCTGACAGGGCAAATACTCGGAAACACCATATATTTT. The complete variable domain, with remaining parts taken from reference TRBV12-5 and TRBJ1-3, reads DARVTQTPRHKVTEMGQEVTMRCQPILGHNTVFWYRQTMMQGLELLAYFRNRAPLDDSGMPKDRFSAEMPDATLATLKIQPSEPRDSAVYFCASGPRTDLTGQILGNTIYFGEGSWLTVV.

This chain links TRBV5-1 with TRBJ2-2; 11 bases align to TRBD2. The CDR3 sequence is 15 residues long. V lost 5 bases and J lost 4; bases outside the gene matches: 4. The germline CDR1 and CDR2 sequences are SGHRS and YFSETQ. CDR3 in DNA: TGCGCCAGCAGTTTTACTAGCGGGAGCACCGGGGAGCTGTTTTTT. Its translation is CASSFTSGSTGELFF.

The chain joins TRBV24-1 to TRBJ1-2; the D is unclear. Trimming left V 4 bases short and J 5 bases short, with 7 bases between. The V gene's germline CDR1 is KGHDR and CDR2 SFDVKD. The CDR3 is 12 amino acids. Written as DNA, the CDR3 is TGTGCCACCAGTGACAGACTATATGGCTACACCTTC. Translated, it gives CATSDRLYGYTF.

The CDR3 DNA reads as TGTGCCAGCAGTCCCACCGGGAGGCGACGCACTGAAGCTTTCTTT. It encodes CASSPTGRRRTEAFF. This chain links TRBV27 with TRBJ1-1; D not resolved. Germline V gene sequence: CDR1 MNHEY, CDR2 SMNVEV (reference sequence). V lost 5 bases and J lost 4, with 17 bases in between. This CDR3 is 15 amino acids long.

This chain links TRBV9 with TRBJ2-6, with 7 positions matching TRBD1. Germline V lookup: CDR1 SGDLS, CDR2 YYNGEE. V was clipped by 3 bases and J by 1 base; unmatched bases: 7. The CDR3 is 17 residues long. CDR3 nucleotide sequence: TGTGCCAGCAGCGCGACAGGGTCCCCTTCTGGGGCCAACGTCCTGACTTTC. Translating gives CASSATGSPSGANVLTF.

The chain employs TRBV5-1 and TRBJ2-3; 7 bases match TRBD2. V was pared by 5 bases and J by 1 base, with 4 bases of the junction left unmatched. This CDR3 is 14 amino acids long. Germline loops: CDR1 SGHRS, CDR2 YFSETQ. CDR3 amino acids: CASRREPRTDTQYF. The CDR3 bases are TGCGCCAGCAGGCGGGAGCCCCGCACAGATACGCAGTATTTT.

The chain carries TRBV11-2 and TRBJ1-2; possible D gene TRBD1, 5 bases. CDR1 and CDR2 (germline): SGHAT, FQNNGV. The ends were cut back, 6 bases at V and 8 bases at J, with 13 bases in the middle. The CDR3 spans 12 residues. The CDR3 loop is CASRPGLGGYTF. CDR3 coding DNA: TGTGCCAGCAGACCAGGGCTAGGGGGCTACACCTTC. Combining the CDR3 with reference TRBV11-2 and TRBJ1-2 gives the whole variable domain EAGVAQSPRYKIIEKRQSVAFWCNPISGHATLYWYQQILGQGPKLLIQFQNNGVVDDSQLPKDRFSAERLKGVDSTLKIQPAKLEDSAVYLCASRPGLGGYTFGSGTRLTVV.